Below are 28 T cell receptor beta chains sequenced from a single sample in a study of cytotoxic CD8 clonotypes in ibrutinib-treated CLL. Here immunoSEQ multiplex PCR was the method, and the copy in TCRdb shows in-frame clones only, minus some. The repertoire holds about 160,000 clones, with about four fifths as singletons. The source was PBMCs, collected after 24 months of ibrutinib treatment. The receptors were sampled from a human donor with chronic lymphocytic leukemia.

The rearrangement links TRBV21-1 to TRBJ1-1. TRBV21-1 is a listed pseudogene. The CDR3 consists of 18 residues. CDR3 in amino acids: CASSTRRNSAWGDTEAFF. CDR3 in DNA: TGTGCCAGCAGCACCCGTCGAAACAGTGCCTGGGGAGACACTGAAGCTTTCTTT.

The rearrangement links TRBV9 to TRBJ2-5; 9 positions match TRBD2. Germline V gives CDR1 SGDLS, CDR2 YYNGEE. The V and J ends lost 2 bases and 1 base, in that order; junction bases with no gene match: 3. The CDR3 extends over 15 amino acids. The CDR3 DNA sequence: TGTGCCAGCAGCGTGAGCGGGGGGATCCAAGAGACCCAGTACTTC. Translated: CASSVSGGIQETQYF.

This clone appeared a few times. The rearrangement uses TRBV7-2 and TRBJ1-2, with D uncertain. CDR1 SGHTA and CDR2 FQGNSA come from the germline V gene. V was clipped by 3 bases and J by 8 bases, with 10 bases between them. This CDR3 is built from 12 residues. The CDR3 sequence: CASSFWREGYTF. The CDR3 DNA is TGTGCCAGCAGCTTTTGGAGGGAAGGCTACACCTTC.

This CDR3 reads CASSLMGGATNEKLFF. The CDR3 DNA sequence: TGCGCCAGCAGCTTGATGGGGGGAGCAACTAATGAAAAACTGTTTTTT. The chain joins TRBV5-1 to TRBJ1-4; possibly TRBD1 for D (5 bases). Trimming removed 1 base at V and 0 bases at J, with 10 bases between. Looked up from germline, CDR1 is SGHRS and CDR2 is YFSETQ. The CDR3 is made up of 16 amino acids.

The CDR3 loop reads CAISDELLTDTQYF. CDR3 nucleotides: TGTGCCATCAGTGACGAGCTTCTCACAGATACGCAGTATTTT. The rearrangement links TRBV10-3 to TRBJ2-3; D is ambiguous. V lost 3 bases and J 2 bases, leaving 9 bases between the germline ends. This CDR3 has 14 amino acids. Looked up from germline, CDR1 is ENHRY and CDR2 is SYGVKD.

Only one count was recorded for this clone. The CDR3 nucleotides are TGTGCCAGCAGTGAAGTTACAGGGGGCGCTTCTGGCTACACCTTC. Amino acids: CASSEVTGGASGYTF. This sequence joins TRBV6-1 and TRBJ1-2; 9 bases agree with TRBD1. The CDR3 length is 15 residues. Germline V gene lookup returns CDR1 MNHNS and CDR2 SASEGT. The trim removed 1 base at V and 7 bases at J, leaving 7 bases unmatched.

The rearrangement uses TRBV28 and TRBJ1-1, with TRBD1 identical over 9 bases. The CDR3 sequence is 14 residues long. V shed 6 bases, J shed 7 bases, and the junction held 9 bases outside the gene matches. Germline V gene sequence: CDR1 MDHEN, CDR2 SYDVKM. The CDR3 protein is CASREPGQGVEAFF. CDR3 DNA: TGTGCCAGCAGGGAACCGGGACAGGGTGTTGAAGCTTTCTTT.

The chain recombines TRBV6-5 with TRBJ1-1; D may be TRBD1 (5 bases). V lost 5 bases and J lost 0, with 13 bases in between. Germline V lookup: CDR1 MNHEY, CDR2 SVGAGI. This CDR3 is 15 amino acids long. For the CDR3, the DNA is TGTGCCAGCAGTAGAACTGACAGTCTGAACACTGAAGCTTTCTTT. Translated: CASSRTDSLNTEAFF.

The chain couples TRBV6-6 to TRBJ2-3; D call uncertain. The CDR3 is made up of 11 amino acids. Germline CDR1 is MNHNY and CDR2 is SVGAGI (reference sequence). V was pared by 8 bases and J by 2 bases, with 5 bases between. The CDR3 sequence is CASLLTDTQYF. The CDR3 bases are TGTGCCAGCCTCCTCACAGATACGCAGTATTTT.

The CDR3 sequence: CASSSLGVYEQYF. The CDR3 DNA is TGCGCCAGCAGCAGTCTTGGAGTCTACGAGCAGTACTTC. The chain links TRBV5-1 to TRBJ2-7, with D unresolved. Trimming stripped 4 bases from V and 3 bases from J, with 11 bases between. CDR1 is SGHRS and CDR2 is YFSETQ in the germline V gene. The CDR3 extends over 13 amino acids.

There are a few counts of this clone. The V call is TRBV30, the J call TRBJ1-6, with D unresolved. Germline CDR1 reads GTSNPN; CDR2 reads SVGIG (reference sequence). The CDR3 runs to 12 residues. V lost 2 bases to trimming and J lost 5 bases, with 4 bases between them. CDR3 in amino acids: CAWSINNSPLHF. The CDR3 DNA reads as TGTGCCTGGAGTATTAATAATTCACCCCTCCACTTT.

The chain uses TRBV29-1 and TRBJ1-2, with unresolved D. Germline V gene sequence: CDR1 SQVTM, CDR2 ANQGSEA. Trimming shortened V by 1 base and J by 1 base, and 4 bases separated the two germline ends. The CDR3 extends over 12 amino acids. Here the CDR3 reads CSVEARNYGYTF. CDR3 DNA: TGCAGCGTTGAAGCCCGTAACTATGGCTACACCTTC.

The gene calls are TRBV14 and TRBJ2-7; D may correspond to TRBD1 or TRBD2 (5 bases each). Germline assignment: CDR1 SGHDN and CDR2 FVKESK. V was pared by 2 bases and J by 6 bases, with 14 bases between. There are 14 residues in the CDR3. DNA for the CDR3: TGTGCCAGCAGCCAATTGATAGGGACGGGCGAGCAGTACTTC. This sequence encodes CASSQLIGTGEQYF.

The chain recombines TRBV6-1 with TRBJ2-7; maybe TRBD2 (6 bases). The CDR3 spans 15 residues. Trimming left V 5 bases short and J 5 bases short, with 19 bases between. Germline V CDR1 and CDR2: MNHNS, SASEGT. This chain's CDR3 is CASSPRTPGLHEQYF. The CDR3 nucleotides read TGTGCCAGCAGTCCCCGGACACCGGGACTCCACGAGCAGTACTTC.

The V gene is TRBV19, the J gene TRBJ2-3, with 10 bases fitting TRBD2. This CDR3 comprises 15 residues. The germline CDR1 and CDR2 sequences are LNHDA and SQIVND (reference sequence). V dropped 3 bases and J dropped 7; count of bases not matched to a gene: 7. The CDR3 protein is CASSIASGSLNTQYF. DNA for the CDR3: TGTGCCAGTAGTATTGCTAGCGGGAGTTTAAATACGCAGTATTTT. The full variable domain, completed using reference TRBV19 and TRBJ2-3, is DGGITQSPKYLFRKEGQNVTLSCEQNLNHDAMYWYRQDPGQGLRLIYYSQIVNDFQKGDIAEGYSVSREKKESFPLTVTSAQKNPTAFYLCASSIASGSLNTQYFGPGTRLTVL.

The CDR3 nucleotides are TGTGCCAGCGCGACGAGGTCCCCCAGGGTTTACCAGCCCCAGCATTTT. Translating it yields CASATRSPRVYQPQHF. This chain joins TRBV11-3 and TRBJ1-5; a weak D match, TRBD1 (5 bases). CDR1 is SGHNT, CDR2 YENEEA, per germline. V was shortened by 8 bases and J by 7 bases, with 24 bases between the two germline ends. This CDR3 contains 16 residues.

V and J are TRBV19 and TRBJ2-3; 7 bases line up with TRBD2. The CDR3 runs to 14 residues. Unmatched junction bases numbered 13, after V lost 8 bases and J lost 8 bases. Germline V gene lookup returns CDR1 LNHDA and CDR2 SQIVND (reference sequence). The CDR3 is CASEDQAREGTQYF. The DNA of the CDR3 is TGTGCCAGTGAGGACCAAGCAAGGGAGGGTACGCAGTATTTT.

This chain links TRBV7-9 with TRBJ1-2, with D uncertain. Looked up from germline, CDR1 is SEHNR and CDR2 is FQNEAQ (reference sequence). The CDR3 is made up of 12 amino acids. With 8 bases removed from V and 8 bases from J, the gap between germline ends came to 15 bases. In nucleotides, the CDR3 is TGTGCCAGCGGCAATTGGGGAGAAGGCTACACCTTC. Translating it yields CASGNWGEGYTF.

The chain couples TRBV5-1 to TRBJ2-2; 7 nucleotides agree with TRBD1. CDR1 SGHRS and CDR2 YFSETQ come from the germline V gene. CDR3 length: 15 residues. Unmatched junction bases numbered 4, after V lost 5 bases and J lost 0 bases. This CDR3 reads CASSTGQTNTGELFF. As DNA, the CDR3 is TGCGCCAGCAGTACGGGACAGACGAACACCGGGGAGCTGTTTTTT.

This clone came up once. The chain links TRBV2 to TRBJ2-5; 11 bases align to TRBD2. V dropped 0 bases and J dropped 4; count of bases not matched to a gene: 4. In germline, CDR1 is SNHLY, CDR2 FYNNEI. The CDR3 runs to 16 residues. The CDR3 region is CASSEAVTSGGETQYF. In nucleotides, the CDR3 is TGTGCCAGCAGTGAAGCAGTAACTAGCGGGGGAGAGACCCAGTACTTC. Combining the CDR3 with reference TRBV2 and TRBJ2-5 gives the whole variable domain EPEVTQTPSHQVTQMGQEVILRCVPISNHLYFYWYRQILGQKVEFLVSFYNNEISEKSEIFDDQFSVERPDGSNFTLKIRSTKLEDSAMYFCASSEAVTSGGETQYFGPGTRLLVL.

A few counts support this clone. The rearrangement uses TRBV19 and TRBJ2-3; D is uncertain. Germline CDR1 reads LNHDA; CDR2 reads SQIVND (reference sequence). V lost 6 bases to trimming and J lost 2 bases, with 12 bases between them. The CDR3 is 14 residues long. The CDR3 region is CASSASRITDTQYF. CDR3 nucleotide sequence: TGTGCCAGTAGCGCTTCCCGGATCACAGATACGCAGTATTTT.

The gene calls are TRBV20-1 and TRBJ2-3, with a tentative D call TRBD2 (5 bases). The CDR3 covers 11 residues. Trimming shortened V by 6 bases and J by 1 base, and 5 bases separated the two germline ends. Germline-derived CDR1 and CDR2 are DFQATT and SNEGSKA (reference sequence). This chain's CDR3 is CSAEGTDTQYF. The CDR3 DNA reads TGCAGTGCGGAGGGCACAGATACGCAGTATTTT.

The J gene is TRBJ1-1, the V gene TRBV29-1; the D is unclear. V lost 5 bases, J lost 7 bases, and 5 bases lay in between. This CDR3 spans 9 amino acids. From germline, CDR1 is SQVTM and CDR2 ANQGSEA. The CDR3 DNA follows: TGCAGCGTTTCGAGTGAAGCTTTCTTT. Translation: CSVSSEAFF. The full variable domain, its missing parts supplied by reference TRBV29-1 and TRBJ1-1, is SAVISQKPSRDICQRGTSLTIQCQVDSQVTMMFWYRQQPGQSLTLIATANQGSEATYESGFVIDKFPISRPNLTFSTLTVSNMSPEDSSIYLCSVSSEAFFGQGTRLTVV.

This clone was detected only once. The rearrangement uses TRBV29-1 and TRBJ1-4, with D uncertain. Germline V gene lookup returns CDR1 SQVTM and CDR2 ANQGSEA. The CDR3 totals 13 residues. Trimming removed 2 bases from V and 8 bases from J, with 12 bases in between. In nucleotides, the CDR3 is TGCAGCGTTGAAACTCTGGCGCGGGAAAAACTGTTTTTT. Amino acid sequence: CSVETLAREKLFF. The full variable domain, with the rest looked up from reference TRBV29-1 and TRBJ1-4, is SAVISQKPSRDICQRGTSLTIQCQVDSQVTMMFWYRQQPGQSLTLIATANQGSEATYESGFVIDKFPISRPNLTFSTLTVSNMSPEDSSIYLCSVETLAREKLFFGSGTQLSVL.

The count of this clone is one. J is TRBJ1-4 and V is TRBV28; D perhaps matches TRBD1 (5 bases). The ends were cut back, 5 bases at V and 8 bases at J, with 12 bases in the middle. The CDR3 runs to 13 residues. Germline V CDR1 and CDR2: MDHEN, SYDVKM. The CDR3 region has the DNA TGTGCCAGCAGTCAGGGTGGGAGGGAAAAACTGTTTTTT. Residues: CASSQGGREKLFF.

The chain recombines TRBV7-9 with TRBJ2-5; D gene unclear. The CDR3 covers 15 residues. Trimming left V 2 bases short and J 1 base short, with 11 bases between. In germline, CDR1 is SEHNR, CDR2 FQNEAQ (reference sequence). The CDR3 here is CASSLTAETQETQYF. CDR3 in DNA: TGTGCCAGCAGCTTAACCGCCGAGACCCAAGAGACCCAGTACTTC.

This chain connects TRBV28 to TRBJ2-2; 8 bases map to TRBD1. Germline lookup yields CDR1 MDHEN and CDR2 SYDVKM. With V trimmed by 1 base and J by 2 bases, 6 bases remained unmatched. This CDR3 is built from 17 residues. The CDR3 region is CASSLLARGHNTGELFF. The CDR3, as DNA: TGTGCCAGCAGTTTATTGGCCAGGGGGCATAACACCGGGGAGCTGTTTTTT.

The chain recombines TRBV6-4 with TRBJ1-2; 8 nucleotides align to TRBD1. The CDR3 has 15 amino acids. With V trimmed by 4 bases and J by 5 bases, 9 bases remained unmatched. Germline assignment: CDR1 MRHNA and CDR2 SNTAGT. CDR3 bases: TGTGCCAGCAGTGTCTCGTCAGGGGGCGGGTATGGCTACACCTTC. It codes for CASSVSSGGGYGYTF.